This T cell receptor (beta chain) came from a study of blood T cell repertoires in COVID-19. The wider study: PBMCs, B-cell-depleted T cells, or T cells provided the cDNA or gDNA that made up the material.

CDR3 size: 13 residues. Germline CDR1 is MNHEY and CDR2 is SVGEGT. V was clipped by 5 bases and J by 0 bases, with 7 bases between them. Original analysis: It was from reference gene primer amplification that nucleated cell counts were estimated. Profiled with immunoSEQ multiplex PCR; TCRdb holds only in-frame clones, not every one. The DNA was the basis for D and trimming; V, J and clone size are from that table. The sample lists 200,000 or so clones; approximately 90% were seen once. This sequence was found in a woman in her 40s with acute COVID-19. The chain combines TRBV6-2 or TRBV6-3 with TRBJ1-2; unclear D gene. Specimen: PBMCs or T cells enriched from blood (not recorded which). The CDR3 region is CASSIDTNYGYTF. CDR3 bases: TGTGCCAGCAGTATAGATACTAACTATGGCTACACCTTC.